Within the sample, the clone carrying this TCR beta chain is medium-sized. Libraries were prepared by immunoSEQ multiplex PCR; TCRdb keeps only in-frame clonotypes and omits some of them. This table holds 46,000 or so clones, around 92% found once. Germline V gene data show CDR1 as ENHRY and CDR2 as SYGVKD. The J segment lost 5 bases and the V segment lost 6 bases, leaving 9 bases of the junction unmatched. There are 14 residues in the CDR3. The data were obtained in a study of OX40 agonist ivuxolimab in advanced cancers. Study overall: At 82.7% male, the cohort had a mean age of 60 years, ranging from about 23 to 79.

The sequence came from an adult with an advanced solid tumor such as melanoma, head and neck, liver or kidney cancer. This chain links TRBV10-3 with TRBJ2-7; TRBD1 matches 8 bases. Sequenced material: CD4+ or CD8+ T cells sorted from blood, taken in a trial of the OX40 agonist ivuxolimab. The CDR3 bases are TGTGCCATCAGGAAGACAGGGGACGTTGACGAGCAGTACTTC. Protein sequence: CAIRKTGDVDEQYF.